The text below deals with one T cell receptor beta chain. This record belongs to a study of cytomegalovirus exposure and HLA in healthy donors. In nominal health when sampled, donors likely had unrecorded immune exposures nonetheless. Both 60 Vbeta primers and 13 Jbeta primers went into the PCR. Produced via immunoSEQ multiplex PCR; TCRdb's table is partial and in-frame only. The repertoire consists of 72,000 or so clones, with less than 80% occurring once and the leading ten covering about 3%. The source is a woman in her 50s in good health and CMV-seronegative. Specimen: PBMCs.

CDR3: CASNSGRGDTQYF. As DNA, the CDR3 is TGTGCCAGTAATAGCGGGAGAGGAGATACGCAGTATTTT. V gene TRBV9 combines with J gene TRBJ2-3; 9 bases are a match to TRBD2. The CDR3 spans 13 residues. The germline gives CDR1 SGDLS, CDR2 YYNGEE. V was pared by 8 bases and J by 5 bases, with 6 bases of the junction left unmatched.